The clone carrying this TCR beta chain has only a few counts. This sample is drawn from a study of blood T cell repertoires in COVID-19. Study overall: The origin of the acute and convalescent COVID-19 samples was the United States, Italy and Spain. From T cells, B-cell-depleted T cells, or PBMCs came the material, which was cDNA or gDNA.

V lost 1 base to trimming and J lost 3 bases, with 17 bases between them. Germline CDR1 is SGHKS and CDR2 is YYEKEE (reference sequence). The CDR3 spans 17 residues. Authors' analysis steps: Scientists estimated how many nucleated cells there were by amplifying reference gene primers. Only in-frame clones appear in the TCRdb table, and some are missing; sequencing was by immunoSEQ multiplex PCR. V, J and clone size derive from that table, while D and trimming were established from the DNA sequence. The table includes about 250,000 clones, around 85% detected once. The chain is built from TRBV5-5 and TRBJ1-3; tentative D call: TRBD1 (5 bases). The TCR sequence derives from a man older than 75 with acute or convalescent COVID-19. Sequencing used peripheral blood. The DNA of the CDR3 is TGTGCCAGCAGCTTGATCAGTTCAGGGAAGAGTGGAAACACCATATATTTT. Translated, it gives CASSLISSGKSGNTIYF.